The 6 T cell receptor beta chains listed next were all sequenced from one sample in a study of T cell responses to AZD1222 COVID-19 vaccine. Libraries were prepared by immunoSEQ multiplex PCR; TCRdb keeps only in-frame clonotypes and omits some of them. The sample consists of 150,000 to 200,000 clones, roughly 88% of them appearing once. Specimen: peripheral blood, collected 28 days after the second AZD1222 dose. The receptors originated from an adult who received the AZD1222 COVID-19 vaccine.

Concerning this clone itself: Other DNA sequences within the sample encode an identical CDR3. V usage is TRBV3-1 (or the pseudogene TRBV3-2) and J usage is TRBJ1-2, with D possibly TRBD1 on 5 matching bases. The CDR3 loop spans 14 amino acids. V was pared by 2 bases and J by 4 bases, with 11 bases between. Germline V gene sequence: CDR1 LGHDT, CDR2 YNNKEL (reference sequence). The CDR3 loop reads CASSQQGGGYGYTF. In nucleotides, the CDR3 is TGTGCCAGCAGCCAACAGGGTGGCGGCTATGGCTACACCTTC.

The chain joins TRBV5-8 to TRBJ1-4; D gene unclear. This CDR3 contains 15 residues. The germline V gene encodes CDR1 SGHTS and CDR2 YDEGEE. V was clipped by 4 bases and J by 1 base, with 11 bases between them. The CDR3 bases are TGTGCCAGCAGCCATAGTGGGAGAACTAATGAAAAACTGTTTTTT. Translation gives CASSHSGRTNEKLFF.

The chain is built from TRBV6-5 and TRBJ1-2; TRBD1 might be the D (5 bases). The CDR3 extends over 14 amino acids. The V end was cut by 0 bases, the J end by 5 bases, with 10 bases between. CDR1 and CDR2 from the germline V gene are MNHEY and SVGAGI. The CDR3 protein is CASSYSSGQYGYTF. CDR3 nucleotide sequence: TGTGCCAGCAGTTACTCTTCAGGGCAGTATGGCTACACCTTC.

The CDR3 here is CASSQDNRDGGVGAFF. As DNA, the CDR3 is TGTGCCAGCAGCCAAGATAACCGGGATGGGGGAGTGGGAGCTTTCTTT. The genes are TRBV14 and TRBJ1-1, with TRBD1 as a possible D gene (5 bases). The CDR3 is 16 amino acids. CDR1 SGHDN and CDR2 FVKESK come from the germline V gene. V was cut by 0 bases and J by 10 bases, with 21 bases left in between.

This sequence joins TRBV19 and TRBJ2-1; D gene unclear. Per the germline V gene, CDR1 is LNHDA and CDR2 is SQIVND (reference sequence). The ends were cut back, 3 bases at V and 0 bases at J, with 12 bases in the middle. The CDR3 contains 16 residues. DNA for the CDR3: TGTGCCAGTAGTATCTCACACCCTAGCTCCTACAATGAGCAGTTCTTC. It yields the protein CASSISHPSSYNEQFF.

This chain uses TRBV28 with TRBJ1-3; maybe TRBD1 (5 bases). Germline CDR1 is MDHEN and CDR2 is SYDVKM. The CDR3 extends over 13 amino acids. V lost 8 bases and J lost 0, with 8 bases in between. The CDR3 reads CASLDTSGNTIYF. For the CDR3, the DNA is TGTGCCAGCCTGGACACCTCTGGAAACACCATATATTTT.